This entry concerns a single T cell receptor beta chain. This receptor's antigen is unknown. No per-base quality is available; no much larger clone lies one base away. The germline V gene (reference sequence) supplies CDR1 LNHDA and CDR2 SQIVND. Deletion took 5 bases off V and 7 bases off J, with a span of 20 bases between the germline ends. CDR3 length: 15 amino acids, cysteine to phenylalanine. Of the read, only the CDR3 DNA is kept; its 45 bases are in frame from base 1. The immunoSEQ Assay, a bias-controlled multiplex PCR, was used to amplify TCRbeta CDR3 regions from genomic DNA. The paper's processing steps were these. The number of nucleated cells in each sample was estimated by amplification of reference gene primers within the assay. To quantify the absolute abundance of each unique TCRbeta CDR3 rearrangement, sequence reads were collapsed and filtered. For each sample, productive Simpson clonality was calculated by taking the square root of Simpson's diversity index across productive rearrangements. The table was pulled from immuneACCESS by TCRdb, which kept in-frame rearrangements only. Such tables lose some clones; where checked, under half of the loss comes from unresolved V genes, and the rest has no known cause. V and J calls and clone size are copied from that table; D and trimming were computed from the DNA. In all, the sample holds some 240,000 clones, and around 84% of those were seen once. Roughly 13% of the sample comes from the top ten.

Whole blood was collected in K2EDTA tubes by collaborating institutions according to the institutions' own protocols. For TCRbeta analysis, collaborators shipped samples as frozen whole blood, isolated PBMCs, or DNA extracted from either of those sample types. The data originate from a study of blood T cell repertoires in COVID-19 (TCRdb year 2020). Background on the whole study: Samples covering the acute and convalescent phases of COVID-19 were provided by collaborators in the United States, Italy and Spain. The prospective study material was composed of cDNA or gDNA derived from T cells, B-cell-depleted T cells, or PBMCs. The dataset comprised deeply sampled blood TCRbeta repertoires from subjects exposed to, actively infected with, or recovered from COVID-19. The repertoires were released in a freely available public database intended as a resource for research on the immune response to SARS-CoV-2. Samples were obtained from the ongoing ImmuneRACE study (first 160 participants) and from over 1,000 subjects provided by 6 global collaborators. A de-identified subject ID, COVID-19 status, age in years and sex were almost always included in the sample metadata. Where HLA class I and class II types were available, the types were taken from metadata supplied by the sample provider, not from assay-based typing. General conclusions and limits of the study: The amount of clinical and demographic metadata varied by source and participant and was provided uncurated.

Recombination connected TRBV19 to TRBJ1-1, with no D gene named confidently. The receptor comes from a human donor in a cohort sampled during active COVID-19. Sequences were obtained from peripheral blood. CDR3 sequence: CASSDPKDGRVEAFF. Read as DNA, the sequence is TGTGCCAGTAGTGATCCGAAGGACGGGCGGGTTGAAGCTTTCTTT.